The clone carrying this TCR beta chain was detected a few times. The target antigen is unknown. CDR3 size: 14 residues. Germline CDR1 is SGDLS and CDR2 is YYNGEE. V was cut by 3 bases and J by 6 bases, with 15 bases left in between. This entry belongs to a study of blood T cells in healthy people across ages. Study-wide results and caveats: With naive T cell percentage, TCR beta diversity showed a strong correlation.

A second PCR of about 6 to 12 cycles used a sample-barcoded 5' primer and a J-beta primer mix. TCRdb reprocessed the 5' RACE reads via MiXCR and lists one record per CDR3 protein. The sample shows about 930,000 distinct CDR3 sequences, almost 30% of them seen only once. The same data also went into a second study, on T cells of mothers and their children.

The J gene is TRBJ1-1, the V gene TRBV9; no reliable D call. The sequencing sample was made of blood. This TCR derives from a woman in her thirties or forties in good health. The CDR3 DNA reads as TGTGCCAGCAGCGCCCGCTCGGCCACATCTGAAGCTTTCTTT. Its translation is CASSARSATSEAFF.